This TCR beta chain was recovered during a study of blood T cell repertoires in COVID-19. V was trimmed by 5 bases and J by 8 bases, leaving 13 bases between them. Germline CDR1 reads SGHTA; CDR2 reads FQGNSA. This CDR3 contains 13 residues. Study members were between 18 and 89 years old and lived in over 20 US regions. Participant reports of clinical history set cohort assignment. Two consecutive negative NP/OP PCR tests, clearance, or resolved symptoms defined Cohort 3 recovery. The table came from immunoSEQ multiplex PCR; TCRdb's copy has only in-frame clones and leaves some out. The data show about 350,000 clones, approximately 84% seen once.

The source is a woman aged 30 to 39 who had recovered from COVID-19. V is TRBV7-2 and J is TRBJ1-5; D is perhaps TRBD1 (5 bases). Source material: PBMCs or T cells enriched from blood (not recorded which). CDR3 amino acids: CASSQDPREPQHF. CDR3 nucleotides: TGTGCCAGCAGCCAGGACCCCAGGGAGCCCCAGCATTTT.